Shown below are 25 T cell receptor beta chains from a single sample sequenced in a study of esophageal squamous cell carcinoma under preoperative chemotherapy. From the PCR reads, TCRdb called clonotypes with MiXCR, one entry per CDR3 protein. The data hold 15,000 or so distinct CDR3 sequences, with nearly 50% observed a single time. Time point in this sample: before preoperative PTX-NDP chemotherapy. This material was obtained from a patient given preoperative chemotherapy. These receptor sequences come from a human donor with esophageal squamous cell carcinoma. The donor label of this sample is uncertain.

The chain is built from TRBV7-2 and TRBJ2-2; D gene uncertain. The CDR3 is 12 residues long. Germline values: CDR1 SGHTA, CDR2 FQGNSA. The V and J ends lost 3 bases and 4 bases respectively, with 3 bases between them. CDR3 amino acids: CASSFFTGELFF. Written as DNA, the CDR3 is TGTGCCAGCAGCTTCTTCACCGGGGAGCTGTTTTTT.

This clonotype counts as medium-sized. This chain connects TRBV11-2 to TRBJ2-5, with 10 bases identical to TRBD2. The germline gives CDR1 SGHAT, CDR2 FQNNGV. The CDR3 sequence is 15 residues long. The ends lost 5 bases at V and 2 bases at J; junction bases unmatched: 5. The CDR3 loop is CASSPTSGPQETQYF. The CDR3 DNA sequence: TGTGCCAGCAGCCCGACTAGCGGGCCTCAAGAGACCCAGTACTTC.

The rearrangement uses TRBV6-1 and TRBJ2-1, with unresolved D. The closer fit of TRBJ2-7 to the DNA end suggests the J call may be wrong. Germline V CDR1 and CDR2: MNHNS, SASEGT. The CDR3 loop spans 15 amino acids. The CDR3 region has the DNA TGTGCCAGCACTAACGGATGGGCAGAGACCTACGAGCAGTACTTC. Translating it yields CASTNGWAETYEQYF.

This clonotype was detected a few times. The chain employs TRBV12-3 or TRBV12-4 and TRBJ2-5; 7 bases fit TRBD1. Trimming removed 5 bases from V and 3 bases from J; junction bases left unmatched: 3. There are 13 residues in the CDR3. The CDR3 protein is CASSPGTEETQYF. The DNA for the CDR3 is TGTGCCAGCAGTCCCGGGACAGAAGAGACCCAGTACTTC.

The chain links TRBV7-2 to TRBJ2-3; D is possibly TRBD2 (6 bases). Trimming took off 4 bases at V and 1 base at J, with 15 bases between the two ends. From germline, CDR1 is SGHTA and CDR2 FQGNSA. The CDR3 consists of 16 residues. The CDR3 protein is CASSSVGTSGTDTQYF. The CDR3, as DNA: TGTGCCAGCAGCTCCGTCGGGACTTCGGGCACAGATACGCAGTATTTT.

Only a few counts were recorded for this clonotype. The chain has TRBV7-2 and TRBJ2-1; unclear D gene. This CDR3 has 13 residues. Between the trimmed V and J ends, which lost 3 bases and 8 bases, there was a span of 11 bases. CDR1 and CDR2 from the germline V gene are SGHTA and FQGNSA. The CDR3 nucleotides are TGTGCCAGCAGCTTTCACCCAAGGGATGAGCAGTTCTTC. Amino acid sequence: CASSFHPRDEQFF.

Turning to this clonotype: This likely comes from a read error, as the CDR3 has no conserved phenylalanine or tryptophan at its end. The chain joins TRBV7-3 to TRBJ2-5, with 8 nucleotides matching TRBD1. The J call may not be correct, given that the DNA end is closer to TRBJ2-7. CDR1 is SGHTA, CDR2 FQGTGA, per germline. The CDR3 length is 15 residues. CDR3 region: CASSLSGTGSYEQYS. CDR3 sequence (DNA): TGTGCCAGCAGCTTAAGCGGGACAGGATCTTACGAGCAGTACTCC.

This clonotype qualifies as large (0.1 to 1%). This chain uses TRBV7-3 with TRBJ2-7; 8 bases are shared with TRBD2. The CDR3 runs 16 residues. Germline V lookup: CDR1 SGHTA, CDR2 FQGTGA. With 0 bases clipped from V and 3 bases from J, the junction kept 7 bases outside the gene matches. The CDR3 DNA reads TGTGCCAGCAGCTTAACGTCCGGGACTAGTTTCTACGAGCAGTACTTC. Protein: CASSLTSGTSFYEQYF.

This clonotype has just a few counts. The V call is TRBV12-3 or TRBV12-4, the J call TRBJ2-5; maybe TRBD2 (6 bases). The tail of the sequence fits TRBJ2-7 better, so the J call may be wrong. This CDR3 is built from 14 residues. CDR3 nucleotide sequence: TGTGCCAGCAGTTTCACGGGGGAGAAACGCGAGCAGTACTTC. Its protein product is CASSFTGEKREQYF.

This clonotype appeared a few times. J is TRBJ1-1 and V is TRBV7-8; 7 bases agree with TRBD1. The CDR3 contains 13 residues. The V gene end was trimmed by 7 bases and the J gene end by 3 bases; junction bases not matched to a gene: 5. Looked up from germline, CDR1 is SGHVS and CDR2 is FQNEAQ. CDR3: CASTQGGYTEAFF. The CDR3 DNA reads TGTGCCAGCACCCAGGGGGGATACACTGAAGCTTTCTTT.

In this sample, this clonotype turned up once. This chain joins TRBV7-3 and TRBJ2-1, with D tentatively TRBD1 or TRBD2 (5 bases each). This CDR3 is 16 amino acids long. Trimming left V 5 bases short and J 2 bases short, with 16 bases between. Germline V lookup: CDR1 SGHTA, CDR2 FQGTGA. Written as DNA, the CDR3 is TGTGCCAGCAGCCGTCACCGCCGGGACGCCTACAATGAGCAGTTCTTC. It encodes CASSRHRRDAYNEQFF.

This clonotype is classed as medium-sized. The chain recombines TRBV7-8 with TRBJ2-7, with D perhaps TRBD2 (6 bases). Looked up from germline, CDR1 is SGHVS and CDR2 is FQNEAQ. V shed 1 base and J shed 3 bases, with 10 bases lying between them. There are 14 residues in the CDR3. In nucleotides, the CDR3 is TGTGCCAGCAGCTTAGAGTACGGGAGCTACGAGCAGTACTTC. As protein: CASSLEYGSYEQYF.

The V and J genes are TRBV5-1 and TRBJ2-7; D remains unclear. The germline V gene has CDR1 SGHRS and CDR2 YFSETQ. The V gene lost 5 bases and the J gene lost 3 bases, with 9 bases spanning the gap. The CDR3 sequence is 12 residues long. The CDR3: CASSPDIYEQYF. In nucleotides, the CDR3 is TGCGCCAGCAGTCCTGACATCTACGAGCAGTACTTC.

This clonotype has just one count. This rearrangement joins TRBV12-3 or TRBV12-4 to TRBJ2-7, with 7 nucleotides matching TRBD2. The CDR3 length is 13 residues. V lost 5 bases, J lost 6 bases, and 7 bases stayed unmatched. This CDR3 is CASSAGVGGEQYF. Written as DNA, the CDR3 is TGTGCCAGCAGTGCGGGGGTGGGAGGCGAGCAGTACTTC.

This clonotype was observed a few times. This CDR3 reads CASSLGTGIGTDTQYF. The CDR3 DNA reads TGTGCCAGCAGCCTGGGGACAGGGATTGGCACAGATACGCAGTATTTT. The chain uses TRBV7-3 and TRBJ2-3, with 9 positions matching TRBD1. This CDR3 has 16 residues. Trimming cost V 5 bases and J 1 base; bases outside gene matches: 7. Germline lookup yields CDR1 SGHTA and CDR2 FQGTGA.

In this sample, this clonotype is medium-sized. J is TRBJ2-1 and V is TRBV7-7; D gene ambiguous. CDR3 length: 16 amino acids. V lost 2 bases to trimming and J lost 5 bases, with 16 bases between them. Germline V CDR1 and CDR2: SSHAT, FNYEAQ (reference sequence). The CDR3 DNA is TGTGCCAGCAGCTTATCGTTAGACGATTTACACAATGAGCAGTTCTTC. Translating it yields CASSLSLDDLHNEQFF.

Points on this clonotype: This likely comes from a read error, as the CDR3 has no conserved phenylalanine or tryptophan at its end. The chain recombines TRBV7-2 with TRBJ2-5; 8 nucleotides agree with TRBD1. The end of the DNA aligns better with TRBJ2-1, so the J call may be wrong. CDR3 size: 18 residues. Per the germline V gene, CDR1 is SGHTA and CDR2 is FQGNSA. CDR3 loop: CASSLGGLGTGHIETQFL. CDR3 DNA: TGTGCCAGCAGCCTAGGCGGTTTAGGGACAGGACATATAGAGACCCAGTTCTTG.

The chain combines TRBV6-1 with TRBJ1-2; D is possibly TRBD1 (5 bases). CDR1 and CDR2 (germline): MNHNS, SASEGT. Trimming cost V 5 bases and J 9 bases, with 16 bases left between them. The CDR3 loop spans 13 amino acids. Here the CDR3 DNA reads TGTGCCAGCAGTCCCGACAGACCAAGTAGCTACACCTTC. Protein product: CASSPDRPSSYTF.

This clonotype was observed a handful of times. The chain employs TRBV19 and TRBJ2-2, with D hard to call. The germline V gene encodes CDR1 LNHDA and CDR2 SQIVND (reference sequence). CDR3 length: 16 amino acids. V was pared by 3 bases and J by 1 base, with 12 bases between. CDR3 in DNA: TGTGCCAGTAGTATCCAACTTCCCTTGAACACCGGGGAGCTGTTTTTT. This codes for CASSIQLPLNTGELFF. Using reference TRBV19 and TRBJ2-2 for the parts outside the CDR3, the full variable domain is DGGITQSPKYLFRKEGQNVTLSCEQNLNHDAMYWYRQDPGQGLRLIYYSQIVNDFQKGDIAEGYSVSREKKESFPLTVTSAQKNPTAFYLCASSIQLPLNTGELFFGEGSRLTVL.

V is TRBV12-3 or TRBV12-4 and J is TRBJ2-5; the D gene could be TRBD1 or TRBD2 (5 bases each). The ends were cut back, 11 bases at V and 3 bases at J, with 19 bases in the middle. The CDR3 contains 14 residues. This CDR3 reads CACTGARAKETQYF. DNA of the CDR3: TGTGCCTGTACCGGGGCCCGTGCCAAAGAGACCCAGTACTTC.

The chain recombines TRBV7-3 with TRBJ2-3; no definite D call. With 6 bases removed from V and 12 bases from J, the gap between germline ends came to 19 bases. The CDR3 contains 13 residues. The germline gives CDR1 SGHTA, CDR2 FQGTGA. The CDR3, as DNA: TGTGCCAGCAGGCTATACAACAAAGATATTCAGTATTTT. It codes for CASRLYNKDIQYF.

As to this clonotype: The junction does not match germline at one end; this may be a read error. The genes are TRBV7-2 and TRBJ2-5; the D gene could be TRBD1 or TRBD2 (8 bases each). Germline V CDR1 and CDR2: SGHTA, FQGNSA. The CDR3 has 16 residues. CDR3 sequence (DNA): TGTGCCTGCAGGGGGCCTGGGGGCCGAGCGGGAGAAGCCCAGTACTTC. Its protein product is CACRGPGGRAGEAQYF.

Regarding this clonotype: Since a much larger clone is just one base distant, this may be a read error. The chain employs TRBV7-8 and TRBJ2-3; D might be TRBD2 (6 bases). The germline gives CDR1 SGHVS, CDR2 FQNEAQ. V was trimmed by 4 bases and J by 5 bases, leaving 16 bases between them. The CDR3 contains 15 residues. The CDR3 reads CASSSTSRTIDTQYF. The CDR3 coding sequence is TGTGCCAGCAGCTCGACTAGTCGAACAATAGATACGCAGTATTTT. Variable domain in full (rest from reference TRBV7-8 and TRBJ2-3): GAGVSQSPRYKVAKRGQDVALRCDPISGHVSLFWYQQALGQGPEFLTYFQNEAQLDKSGLPSDRFFAERPEGSVSTLKIQRTQQEDSAVYLCASSSTSRTIDTQYFGPGTRLTVL.

This clonotype has a count of ten or more. This rearrangement joins TRBV6-5 to TRBJ2-2, with 8 bases that match TRBD2. The CDR3 is 17 residues long. The germline CDR1 and CDR2 sequences are MNHEY and SVGAGI. The junction had 8 bases not matched to a gene; V was cut back by 2 bases and J by 3 bases. The CDR3 region has the DNA TGTGCCAGCAGTTACCGACCGGGACTAGTTTACACCGGGGAGCTGTTTTTT. Amino acid sequence: CASSYRPGLVYTGELFF.

This sequence joins TRBV28 and TRBJ2-3; the D gene is possibly TRBD2 (7 bases). Trimming took 6 bases from V and 6 from J, leaving 19 bases between them. This CDR3 comprises 15 residues. The V gene's germline CDR1 is MDHEN and CDR2 SYDVKM. The CDR3 nucleotides are TGTGCCAGCAGCTCCGCCCGGGGGGCTTGGGATACGCAGTATTTT. It specifies CASSSARGAWDTQYF.